The rows below give T cell receptor beta chains drawn from one sample of a study of beta chain features in type 1 diabetes. Here immunoSEQ multiplex PCR was the method, and the copy in TCRdb shows in-frame clones only, minus some. The data show some 250,000 clones, around a quarter seen once. What was sequenced was central memory CD4+ T cells from blood. These receptors came from a man aged 25 to 40 in good health. The CDR3 runs from the conserved cysteine through the conserved F or W. The D gene is left open where the match is weak. Clone size is shown for a subset of rows, as once, few, many or a class of expanded clone.

NA	TRBV6-6	TRBJ2-3	NA	TGTGCCAGCGGCCCCACAGATACGCAGTATTTT	CASGPTDTQYF
NA	TRBV5-4	TRBJ2-1	TRBD2	TGTGCCAGCAGTCGCGGCGGGGGGAACAATGAGCAGTTCTTC	CASSRGGGNNEQFF
few	TRBV29-1	TRBJ2-7	NA	TGCAGCGTTGAAGTCCCCTCACCCTACGAGCAGTACTTC	CSVEVPSPYEQYF
few	TRBV4-3	TRBJ2-1	TRBD2	TGCGCCAGCAGCCAAGATTTTTTGGCGGGAGGGCAGCATGAGCAGTTCTTC	CASSQDFLAGGQHEQFF
NA	TRBV5-1	TRBJ2-1	NA	TGCGCCAGCAGCTCCCAGGGAGTTTCAAATGAGCAGTTCTTC	CASSSQGVSNEQFF
few	TRBV4-1	TRBJ1-4	TRBD1	TGCGCCAGCAGCCCGTCCCGGGACAGCATAACTAATGAAAAACTGTTTTTT	CASSPSRDSITNEKLFF
NA	TRBV15	TRBJ2-1	NA	TGTGCCACCAGCAGAGATTTGCAGGGGGGAATTCATGAGCAGTTCTTC	CATSRDLQGGIHEQFF
NA	TRBV7-2	TRBJ2-7	NA	TGTGCCAGCAGTCATACCGGGACTGGCTCCTACGAGCAGTACTTC	CASSHTGTGSYEQYF
few	TRBV30	TRBJ2-7	TRBD2	TGTGCCTGGAGTGTAGGAGGGAGGGAGGCCTACGAGCAGTACTTC	CAWSVGGREAYEQYF
few	TRBV18	TRBJ2-3	NA	TGTGCCAGCTCACGGTCCGGGACGGCCGGCACAGATACGCAGTATTTT	CASSRSGTAGTDTQYF
NA	TRBV6-6	TRBJ2-4	TRBD1	TGTGCCAGCAGTTCCCGGGACAGAACTCACAAAAACATTCAGTACTTC	CASSSRDRTHKNIQYF
NA	TRBV5-1	TRBJ2-1	TRBD2	TGCGCCAGCAGCTCGGGAGGCGGGCACAATGAGCAGTTCTTC	CASSSGGGHNEQFF
few	TRBV7-2	TRBJ2-3	NA	TGTGCCAGCAGCTTTGTGGGTCCCACAGATACGCAGTATTTT	CASSFVGPTDTQYF
NA	TRBV7-2	TRBJ2-3	NA	TGTGCCAGCAGCTTAGCCTCAGGAGGAGGCACAGATACGCAGTATTTT	CASSLASGGGTDTQYF
few	TRBV7-9	TRBJ2-3	NA	TGTGCCAGCAGCTTATTGAGCACAGATACGCAGTATTTT	CASSLLSTDTQYF
many	TRBV7-8	TRBJ1-1	TRBD1	TGTGCCAGCAGCCGGAGACAGGGGGACACTGAAGCTTTCTTT	CASSRRQGDTEAFF
NA	TRBV5-1	TRBJ2-5	NA	TGCGCCAGCAGCCCACAGGGAATGGAGACCCAGTACTTC	CASSPQGMETQYF
NA	TRBV5-4	TRBJ2-1	TRBD2	TGTGCCACTTGGCTAGCGGGAGACAATGAGCAGTTCTTC	CATWLAGDNEQFF